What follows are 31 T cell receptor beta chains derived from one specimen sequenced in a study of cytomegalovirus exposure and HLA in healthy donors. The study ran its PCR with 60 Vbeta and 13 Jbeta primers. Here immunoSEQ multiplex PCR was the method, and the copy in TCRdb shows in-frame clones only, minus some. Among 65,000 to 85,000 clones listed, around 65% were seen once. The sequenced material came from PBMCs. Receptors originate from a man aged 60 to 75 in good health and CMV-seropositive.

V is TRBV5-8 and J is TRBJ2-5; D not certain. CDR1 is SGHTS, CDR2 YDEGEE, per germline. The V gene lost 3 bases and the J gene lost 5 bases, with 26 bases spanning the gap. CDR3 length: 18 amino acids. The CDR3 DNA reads TGTGCCAGCAGCTCACTCGAGCCAGGCGTCAATCCACCGGAGACCCAGTACTTC. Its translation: CASSSLEPGVNPPETQYF.

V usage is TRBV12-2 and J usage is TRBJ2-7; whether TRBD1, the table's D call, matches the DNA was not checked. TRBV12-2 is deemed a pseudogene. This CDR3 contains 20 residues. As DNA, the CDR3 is TGTGCAAGTCGCTTAGCGCGTCTGCCCTCGGGAGGCAGGGGGCAAAACGAGCAGTACTTC. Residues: CASRLARLPSGGRGQNEQYF.

The CDR3 DNA is TGTGCCAGCAGCGTGACAGCAACTAATGAAAAACTGTTTTTT. Protein: CASSVTATNEKLFF. The V gene is TRBV9, the J gene TRBJ1-4, with D perhaps matching TRBD1 (5 bases). The CDR3 is 14 residues long. Germline V gene sequence: CDR1 SGDLS, CDR2 YYNGEE. Trimming shortened V by 2 bases and J by 0 bases, and 5 bases separated the two germline ends.

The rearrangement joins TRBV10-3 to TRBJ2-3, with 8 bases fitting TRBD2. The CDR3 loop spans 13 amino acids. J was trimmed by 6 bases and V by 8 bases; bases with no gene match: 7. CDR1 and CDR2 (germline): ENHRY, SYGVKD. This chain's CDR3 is CAIGRGAGDTQYF. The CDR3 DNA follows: TGTGCCATCGGGCGGGGGGCTGGGGATACGCAGTATTTT.

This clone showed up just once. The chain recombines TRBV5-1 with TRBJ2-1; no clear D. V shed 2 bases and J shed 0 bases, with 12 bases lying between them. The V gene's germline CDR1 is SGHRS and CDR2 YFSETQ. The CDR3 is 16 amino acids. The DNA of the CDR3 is TGCGCCAGCAGCTTTTTAAATCGTAGCTCCTACAATGAGCAGTTCTTC. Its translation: CASSFLNRSSYNEQFF.

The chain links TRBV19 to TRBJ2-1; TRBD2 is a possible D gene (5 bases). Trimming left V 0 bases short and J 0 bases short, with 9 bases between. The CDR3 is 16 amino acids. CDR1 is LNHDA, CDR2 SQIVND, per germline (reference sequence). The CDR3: CASSIDEGLSYNEQFF. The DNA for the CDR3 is TGTGCCAGTAGTATAGACGAGGGCCTCTCCTACAATGAGCAGTTCTTC. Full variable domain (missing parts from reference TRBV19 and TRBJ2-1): DGGITQSPKYLFRKEGQNVTLSCEQNLNHDAMYWYRQDPGQGLRLIYYSQIVNDFQKGDIAEGYSVSREKKESFPLTVTSAQKNPTAFYLCASSIDEGLSYNEQFFGPGTRLTVL.

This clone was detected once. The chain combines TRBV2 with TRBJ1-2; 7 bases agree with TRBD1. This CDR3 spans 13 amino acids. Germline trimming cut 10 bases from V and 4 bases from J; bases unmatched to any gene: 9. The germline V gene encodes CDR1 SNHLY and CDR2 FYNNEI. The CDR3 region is CAKTRDSLYGYTF. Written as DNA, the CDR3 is TGTGCCAAGACCCGGGACAGCCTCTATGGCTACACCTTC.

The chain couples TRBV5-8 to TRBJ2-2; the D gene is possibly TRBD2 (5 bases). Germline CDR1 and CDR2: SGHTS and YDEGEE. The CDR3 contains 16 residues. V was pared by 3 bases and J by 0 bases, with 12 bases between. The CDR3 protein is CASSSWYGTNTGELFF. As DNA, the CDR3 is TGTGCCAGCAGCTCCTGGTACGGGACGAACACCGGGGAGCTGTTTTTT.

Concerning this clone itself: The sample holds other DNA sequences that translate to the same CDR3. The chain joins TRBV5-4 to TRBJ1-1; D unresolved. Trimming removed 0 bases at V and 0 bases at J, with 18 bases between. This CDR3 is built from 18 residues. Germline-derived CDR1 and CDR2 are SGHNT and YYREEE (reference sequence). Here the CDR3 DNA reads TGTGCCAGCAGCTTGGGGGTGGGAGCGGGCCAAATGAACACTGAAGCTTTCTTT. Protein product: CASSLGVGAGQMNTEAFF.

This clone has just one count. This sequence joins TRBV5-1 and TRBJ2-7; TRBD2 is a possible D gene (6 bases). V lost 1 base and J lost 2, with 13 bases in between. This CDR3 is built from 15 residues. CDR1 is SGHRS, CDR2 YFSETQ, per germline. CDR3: CASSLIEAGTYEQYF. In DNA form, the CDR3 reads TGCGCCAGCAGCTTGATTGAGGCGGGGACCTACGAGCAGTACTTC.

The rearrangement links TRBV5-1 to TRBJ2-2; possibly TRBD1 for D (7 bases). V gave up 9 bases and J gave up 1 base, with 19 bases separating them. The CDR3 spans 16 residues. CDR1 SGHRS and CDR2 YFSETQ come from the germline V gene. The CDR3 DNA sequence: TGCGCCACCCGGGCGGGACAGAGCCAGAACACCGGGGAGCTGTTTTTT. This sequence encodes CATRAGQSQNTGELFF.

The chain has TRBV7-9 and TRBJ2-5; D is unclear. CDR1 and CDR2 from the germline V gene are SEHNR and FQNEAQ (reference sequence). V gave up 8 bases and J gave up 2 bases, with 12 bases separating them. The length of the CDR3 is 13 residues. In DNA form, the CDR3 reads TGTGCCAGCGTACTGTCGTGGCAAGAGACCCAGTACTTC. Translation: CASVLSWQETQYF. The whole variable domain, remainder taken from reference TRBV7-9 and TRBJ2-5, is DTGVSQNPRHKITKRGQNVTFRCDPISEHNRLYWYRQTLGQGPEFLTYFQNEAQLEKSRLLSDRFSAERPKGSFSTLEIQRTEQGDSAMYLCASVLSWQETQYFGPGTRLLVL.

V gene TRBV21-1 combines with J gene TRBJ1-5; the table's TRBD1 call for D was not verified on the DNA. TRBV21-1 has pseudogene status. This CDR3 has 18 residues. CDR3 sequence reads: CASSKALWQGAINQPQHF. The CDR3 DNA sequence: TGTGCCAGCAGCAAAGCGCTTTGGCAGGGGGCAATCAATCAGCCCCAGCATTTT.

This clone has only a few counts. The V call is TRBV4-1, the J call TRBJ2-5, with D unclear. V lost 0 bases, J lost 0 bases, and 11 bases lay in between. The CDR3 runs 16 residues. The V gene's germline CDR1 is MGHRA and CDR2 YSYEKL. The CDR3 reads CASSQDFPVYQETQYF. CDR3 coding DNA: TGCGCCAGCAGCCAAGATTTCCCCGTGTACCAAGAGACCCAGTACTTC.

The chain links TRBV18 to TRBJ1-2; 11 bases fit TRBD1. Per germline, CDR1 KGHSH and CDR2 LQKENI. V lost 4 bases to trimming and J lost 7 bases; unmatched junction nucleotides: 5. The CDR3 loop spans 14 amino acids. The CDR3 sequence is CASSLGQGARGYTF. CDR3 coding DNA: TGTGCCAGCTCACTCGGACAGGGGGCGCGTGGCTACACCTTC.

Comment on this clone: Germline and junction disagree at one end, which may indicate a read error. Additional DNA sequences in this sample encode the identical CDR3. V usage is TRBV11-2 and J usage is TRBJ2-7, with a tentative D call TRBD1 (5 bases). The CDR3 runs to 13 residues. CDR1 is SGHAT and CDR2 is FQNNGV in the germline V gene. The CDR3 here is CASSLDSSYEQYF. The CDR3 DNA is TGTGCCAGCAGCCTAGACAGTTCCTACGAGCAGTACTTC.

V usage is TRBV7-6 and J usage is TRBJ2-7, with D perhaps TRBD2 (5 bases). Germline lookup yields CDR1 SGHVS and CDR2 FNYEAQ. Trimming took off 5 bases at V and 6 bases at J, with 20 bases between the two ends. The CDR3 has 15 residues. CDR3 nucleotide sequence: TGTGCCAGCAGCAAACTCGGGGATTTAGTCGGCGAGCAGTACTTC. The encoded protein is CASSKLGDLVGEQYF.

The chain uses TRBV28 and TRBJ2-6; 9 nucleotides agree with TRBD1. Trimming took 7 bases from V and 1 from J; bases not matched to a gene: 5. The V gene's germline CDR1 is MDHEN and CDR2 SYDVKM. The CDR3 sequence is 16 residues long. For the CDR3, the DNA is TGTGCCAGCACCCGGGACAGGGTGTCTGGGGCCAACGTCCTGACTTTC. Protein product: CASTRDRVSGANVLTF. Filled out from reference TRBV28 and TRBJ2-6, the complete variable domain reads DVKVTQSSRYLVKRTGEKVFLECVQDMDHENMFWYRQDPGLGLRLIYFSYDVKMKEKGDIPEGYSVSREKKERFSLILESASTNQTSMYLCASTRDRVSGANVLTFGAGSRLTVL.

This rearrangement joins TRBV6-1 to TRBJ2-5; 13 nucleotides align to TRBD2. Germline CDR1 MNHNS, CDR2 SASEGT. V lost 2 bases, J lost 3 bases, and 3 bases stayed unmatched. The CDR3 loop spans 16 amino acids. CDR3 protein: CASSEYGTSGKETQYF. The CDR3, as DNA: TGTGCCAGCAGTGAATACGGGACTAGCGGGAAAGAGACCCAGTACTTC.

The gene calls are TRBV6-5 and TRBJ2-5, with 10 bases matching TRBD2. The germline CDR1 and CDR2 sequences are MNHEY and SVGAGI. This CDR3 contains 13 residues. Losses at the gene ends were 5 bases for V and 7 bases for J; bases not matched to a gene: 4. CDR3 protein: CASSVAGGWTQYF. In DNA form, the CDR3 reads TGTGCCAGCAGTGTAGCGGGGGGTTGGACCCAGTACTTC.

CDR3 sequence: CASSSWGQGSPLHF. The CDR3 DNA is TGTGCCAGCAGCTCTTGGGGGCAAGGCTCACCCCTCCACTTT. The chain carries TRBV7-9 and TRBJ1-6; possibly TRBD1 for D (6 bases). The germline gives CDR1 SEHNR, CDR2 FQNEAQ (reference sequence). V was pared by 4 bases and J by 10 bases, with 14 bases between. The CDR3 spans 14 residues.

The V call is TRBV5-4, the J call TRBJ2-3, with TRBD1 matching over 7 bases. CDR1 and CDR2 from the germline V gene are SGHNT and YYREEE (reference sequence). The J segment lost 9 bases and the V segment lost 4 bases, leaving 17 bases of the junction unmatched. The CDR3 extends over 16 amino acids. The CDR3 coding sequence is TGTGCCAGCAGCCCCAATTCCGCCACAGGGGCCAGGACGCAGTATTTT. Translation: CASSPNSATGARTQYF.

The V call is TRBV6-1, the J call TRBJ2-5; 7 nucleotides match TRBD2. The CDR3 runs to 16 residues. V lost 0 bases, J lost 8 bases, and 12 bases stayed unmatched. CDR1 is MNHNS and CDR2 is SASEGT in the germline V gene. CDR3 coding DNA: TGTGCCAGCAGTGAAGCGTTATCGGGACTAAGAGCCACCCAGTACTTC. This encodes CASSEALSGLRATQYF.

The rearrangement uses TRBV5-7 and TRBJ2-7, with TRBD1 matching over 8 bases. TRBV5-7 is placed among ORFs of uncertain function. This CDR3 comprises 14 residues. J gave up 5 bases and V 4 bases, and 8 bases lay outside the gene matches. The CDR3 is CASSDPTGADEQYF. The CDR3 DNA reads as TGTGCCAGCAGCGACCCGACAGGGGCCGACGAGCAGTACTTC.

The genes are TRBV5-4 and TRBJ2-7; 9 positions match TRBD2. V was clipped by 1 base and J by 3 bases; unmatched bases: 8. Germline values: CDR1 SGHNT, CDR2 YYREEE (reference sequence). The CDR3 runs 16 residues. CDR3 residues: CASSLFVGLADYEQYF. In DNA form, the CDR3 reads TGTGCCAGCAGCTTGTTTGTGGGACTAGCAGACTACGAGCAGTACTTC.

The CDR3 coding sequence is TGTGCCAGCAGCGTCTCGGTCGAGCAGTACTTC. Residues: CASSVSVEQYF. This chain links TRBV2 with TRBJ2-7; D is ambiguous. V dropped 6 bases and J dropped 6 bases, with 9 bases sitting between them. The CDR3 totals 11 residues. The germline V gene encodes CDR1 SNHLY and CDR2 FYNNEI.

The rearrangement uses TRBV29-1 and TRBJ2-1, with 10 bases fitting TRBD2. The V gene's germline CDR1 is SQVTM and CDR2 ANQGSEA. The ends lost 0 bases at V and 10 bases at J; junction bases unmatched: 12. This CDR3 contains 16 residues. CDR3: CSVEDPRLAGVREQFF. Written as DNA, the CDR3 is TGCAGCGTTGAAGACCCGCGGCTAGCGGGAGTCAGGGAGCAGTTCTTC.

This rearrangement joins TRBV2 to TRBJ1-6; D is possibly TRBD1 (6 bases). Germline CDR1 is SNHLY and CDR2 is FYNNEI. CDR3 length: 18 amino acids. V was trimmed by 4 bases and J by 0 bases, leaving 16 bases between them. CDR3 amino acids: CASSGGAGASSYNSPLHF. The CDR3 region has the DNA TGTGCCAGCAGTGGGGGAGCAGGGGCGAGCTCCTATAATTCACCCCTCCACTTT. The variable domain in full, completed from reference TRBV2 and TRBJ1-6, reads EPEVTQTPSHQVTQMGQEVILRCVPISNHLYFYWYRQILGQKVEFLVSFYNNEISEKSEIFDDQFSVERPDGSNFTLKIRSTKLEDSAMYFCASSGGAGASSYNSPLHFGNGTRLTVT.

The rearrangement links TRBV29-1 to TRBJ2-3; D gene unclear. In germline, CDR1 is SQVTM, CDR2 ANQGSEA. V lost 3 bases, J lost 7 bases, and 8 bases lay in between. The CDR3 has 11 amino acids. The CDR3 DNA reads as TGCAGCGTTGAGGCCCCAAATACGCAGTATTTT. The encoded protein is CSVEAPNTQYF.

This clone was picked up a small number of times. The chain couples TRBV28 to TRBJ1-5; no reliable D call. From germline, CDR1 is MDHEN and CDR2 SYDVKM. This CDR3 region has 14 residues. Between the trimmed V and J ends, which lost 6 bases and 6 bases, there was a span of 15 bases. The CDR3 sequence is CASSHHQTGQPQHF. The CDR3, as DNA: TGTGCCAGCAGCCACCATCAGACGGGTCAGCCCCAGCATTTT.

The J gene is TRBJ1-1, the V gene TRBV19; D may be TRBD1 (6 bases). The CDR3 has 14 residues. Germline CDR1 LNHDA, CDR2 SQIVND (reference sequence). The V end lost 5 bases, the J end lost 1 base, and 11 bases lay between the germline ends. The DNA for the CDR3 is TGTGCCAGTAGTCCCGGGACACCGAACACTGAAGCTTTCTTT. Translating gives CASSPGTPNTEAFF.